This T cell receptor beta chain was found in a study of cytomegalovirus exposure and HLA in healthy donors. The wider study: Most genotyped donors, 81% of 350 to 500, had Caucasian-associated genetic ancestry.

The PCR used 60 Vbeta and 13 Jbeta primers. Here immunoSEQ multiplex PCR was the method, and the copy in TCRdb shows in-frame clones only, minus some. In the table there are around 150,000 clones, around 69% of which are singletons. Germline lookup yields CDR1 SGHTA and CDR2 FQGTGA. This CDR3 comprises 15 residues. The V and J ends lost 2 bases and 8 bases respectively, with 16 bases between them. The study's findings and limits: In a later analysis, an Asian-associated ancestry cluster reportedly showed fewer N-insertions than the approximately 610-donor mean.

For this clone: What it binds is unknown.

The receptor was isolated from a young woman in good health and CMV-seronegative. Sequenced input: PBMCs. This rearrangement joins TRBV7-3 to TRBJ2-1; possibly TRBD2 for D (6 bases). Here the CDR3 DNA reads TGTGCCAGCAGCTTATCGGGCGGGGAGGTCTATGAGCAGTTCTTC. Amino acid sequence: CASSLSGGEVYEQFF.